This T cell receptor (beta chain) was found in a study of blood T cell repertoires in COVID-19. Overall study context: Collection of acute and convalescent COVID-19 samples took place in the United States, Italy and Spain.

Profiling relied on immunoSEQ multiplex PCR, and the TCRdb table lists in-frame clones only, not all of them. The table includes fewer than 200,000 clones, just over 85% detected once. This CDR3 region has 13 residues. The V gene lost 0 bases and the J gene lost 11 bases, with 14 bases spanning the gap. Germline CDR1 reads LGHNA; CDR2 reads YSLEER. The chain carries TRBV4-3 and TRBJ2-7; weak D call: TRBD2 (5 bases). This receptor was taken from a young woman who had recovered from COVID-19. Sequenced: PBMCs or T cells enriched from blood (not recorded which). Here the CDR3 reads CASSQEFPDWKYF. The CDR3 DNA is TGCGCCAGCAGCCAAGAATTTCCGGACTGGAAGTACTTC.